The 30 T cell receptor beta chains below were found in one sample sequenced in a study of chemoradiotherapy in HPV16-positive cancers. Clones were read by immunoSEQ multiplex PCR, and TCRdb kept only the in-frame ones, dropping some. The sample contains some 7,000 clones, roughly 90% of which appear only once. The sample here was tumor tissue, taken from a patient who underwent chemoradiotherapy. All receptors come from a human donor with HPV-associated anogenital cancer.

The V and J genes are TRBV7-9 and TRBJ2-7, with TRBD2 matching over 11 bases. Germline V lookup: CDR1 SEHNR, CDR2 FQNEAQ (reference sequence). V dropped 5 bases and J dropped 3; count of bases not matched to a gene: 3. The CDR3 is made up of 14 amino acids. The chain's CDR3 is CASSPLAGGYEQYF. The CDR3 nucleotides are TGTGCCAGCAGCCCCCTAGCGGGAGGCTACGAGCAGTACTTC.

The chain is built from TRBV5-1 and TRBJ2-7; the D call may be TRBD1 or TRBD2 (5 bases each). With 4 bases removed from V and 2 bases from J, the gap between germline ends came to 13 bases. CDR1 SGHRS and CDR2 YFSETQ come from the germline V gene. The CDR3 runs to 14 residues. This CDR3 is CASSARGGPYEQYF. For the CDR3, the DNA is TGCGCCAGCAGCGCTCGGGGCGGTCCCTACGAGCAGTACTTC.

This rearrangement joins TRBV4-3 to TRBJ2-2; D unclear. This CDR3 region has 14 residues. The germline V gene has CDR1 LGHNA and CDR2 YSLEER. V shed 2 bases and J shed 4 bases, with 8 bases lying between them. CDR3 residues: CASSQLIPTGELFF. The CDR3 nucleotides read TGCGCCAGCAGCCAACTAATTCCCACCGGGGAGCTGTTTTTT.

The chain is built from TRBV20-1 and TRBJ1-1; TRBD1 agrees at 10 bases. CDR1 is DFQATT, CDR2 SNEGSKA, per germline (reference sequence). V trimming: 5 bases; J trimming: 13 bases; junction bases outside the gene matches: 4. This CDR3 is 10 amino acids long. As DNA, the CDR3 is TGCAGTGCTGCCGGGACAGGGGTTTTCTTT. Translated: CSAAGTGVFF.

The rearrangement links TRBV7-9 to TRBJ2-3, with 11 bases that match TRBD2. The J segment lost 6 bases and the V segment lost 5 bases, leaving 13 bases of the junction unmatched. This CDR3 has 17 residues. Germline CDR1 is SEHNR and CDR2 is FQNEAQ (reference sequence). In DNA form, the CDR3 reads TGTGCCAGCAGCACATTCGAGCTAGCGGGAGGCGGTGATACGCAGTATTTT. Translation: CASSTFELAGGGDTQYF.

The chain couples TRBV7-9 to TRBJ2-7, with TRBD2 as a possible D gene (6 bases). With 1 base removed from V and 4 bases from J, the gap between germline ends came to 14 bases. This CDR3 contains 15 residues. Germline CDR1 reads SEHNR; CDR2 reads FQNEAQ (reference sequence). The CDR3 protein is CASSLVPSENYEQYF. CDR3 DNA: TGTGCCAGCAGCTTAGTTCCTAGCGAGAATTACGAGCAGTACTTC.

V gene TRBV9 combines with J gene TRBJ2-7; D may match TRBD1 or TRBD2 (6 bases each). Trimming stripped 4 bases from V and 6 bases from J, with 17 bases between. In germline, CDR1 is SGDLS, CDR2 YYNGEE. The CDR3 is 14 residues long. The CDR3 DNA sequence: TGTGCCAGCAGCTTACGGTGGGGGGCGGGCGAGCAGTACTTC. Translating gives CASSLRWGAGEQYF.

This clone occurred once. The chain recombines TRBV13 with TRBJ2-5; 7 bases agree with TRBD2. The CDR3 has 15 residues. Trimming took 5 bases from V and 5 from J; bases not matched to a gene: 11. The germline V gene has CDR1 PRHDT and CDR2 FYEKMQ (reference sequence). The CDR3 DNA reads as TGTGCCAGCAGCCTGTTGACTAGCAGTAGCGAGACCCAGTACTTC. This translates into CASSLLTSSSETQYF.

As DNA, the CDR3 is TGTGCCAGCAGTGTGGGACAGGGTTTATCAGATACGCAGTATTTT. Amino acid sequence: CASSVGQGLSDTQYF. The chain carries TRBV25-1 and TRBJ2-3; 9 positions agree with TRBD1. This CDR3 has 15 amino acids. Trimming took 4 bases from V and 4 from J; bases not matched to a gene: 6. The V gene's germline CDR1 is MGHDK and CDR2 SYGVNS.

The CDR3 loop is CASSFGRGPYEQYF. The CDR3 DNA sequence: TGTGCCAGCAGCTTCGGCAGGGGCCCCTACGAGCAGTACTTC. The gene calls are TRBV7-4 and TRBJ2-7; D possibly corresponds to TRBD1 (6 bases). The CDR3 is 14 amino acids. Trimming took 3 bases from V and 2 from J, leaving 11 bases between them. The germline V gene has CDR1 SGHVT and CDR2 SQSDAQ.

The V call is TRBV10-3, the J call TRBJ2-5; TRBD2 aligns across 12 bases. The germline gives CDR1 ENHRY, CDR2 SYGVKD. The CDR3 length is 19 residues. V gave up 3 bases and J gave up 5 bases; unmatched junction bases: 16. CDR3 protein: CAISERPIGLAGRVETQYF. CDR3 nucleotides: TGTGCCATCAGTGAAAGACCAATAGGACTAGCGGGAAGGGTGGAGACCCAGTACTTC.

V usage is TRBV29-1 and J usage is TRBJ2-3; D is ambiguous. CDR1 is SQVTM, CDR2 ANQGSEA, per germline. This CDR3 comprises 12 residues. The ends were cut back, 4 bases at V and 2 bases at J, with 7 bases in the middle. DNA for the CDR3: TGCAGCGTTGGGGCCTTCACAGATACGCAGTATTTT. This codes for CSVGAFTDTQYF.

The chain recombines TRBV7-9 with TRBJ2-2, with D perhaps assigned TRBD1 or TRBD2 (5 bases each). V lost 5 bases and J 6 bases, leaving 10 bases between the germline ends. Germline V lookup: CDR1 SEHNR, CDR2 FQNEAQ (reference sequence). The CDR3 has 13 amino acids. The CDR3 is CASSLEGPGELFF. In DNA form, the CDR3 reads TGTGCCAGCAGCCTCGAGGGGCCCGGGGAGCTGTTTTTT.

V and J are TRBV2 and TRBJ1-5, with 8 bases fitting TRBD1. Germline CDR1 SNHLY, CDR2 FYNNEI. There are 15 residues in the CDR3. The V segment lost 4 bases and the J segment 0 bases; nucleotides outside the gene matches: 2. The CDR3 region has the DNA TGTGCCAGCAGTGGGACAGGGATTAGCAATCAGCCCCAGCATTTT. Translation: CASSGTGISNQPQHF.

The chain employs TRBV20-1 and TRBJ1-1; 9 positions agree with TRBD1. This CDR3 is 11 amino acids long. The V segment lost 7 bases and the J segment 9 bases; nucleotides outside the gene matches: 6. CDR1 and CDR2 from the germline V gene are DFQATT and SNEGSKA (reference sequence). The CDR3 bases are TGCAGTGTTGAGAACAGGGGGCAAGCTTTCTTT. This encodes CSVENRGQAFF.

This clone was seen only a few times. The chain joins TRBV9 to TRBJ2-3; 8 nucleotides line up with TRBD2. V shed 8 bases, J shed 4 bases, and the junction held 15 bases outside the gene matches. CDR1 is SGDLS and CDR2 is YYNGEE in the germline V gene. This CDR3 is built from 16 residues. The CDR3 sequence is CASFRGGGEVSDTQYF. The CDR3, as DNA: TGTGCCAGTTTCCGGGGGGGCGGAGAAGTGTCAGATACGCAGTATTTT.

J is TRBJ1-5 and V is TRBV5-6; no definite D call. Per the germline V gene, CDR1 is SGHDT and CDR2 is YYEEEE. This CDR3 comprises 15 residues. V was clipped by 3 bases and J by 0 bases, with 10 bases between them. This CDR3 reads CASSSQIYSNQPQHF. For the CDR3, the DNA is TGTGCCAGCAGCTCACAGATCTATAGCAATCAGCCCCAGCATTTT.

This clone occurred once. V and J are TRBV7-2 and TRBJ1-4; D may be TRBD1 (6 bases). This CDR3 is 14 amino acids long. In germline, CDR1 is SGHTA, CDR2 FQGNSA. Between the trimmed V and J ends, which lost 1 base and 8 bases, there was a span of 11 bases. CDR3 nucleotide sequence: TGTGCCAGCAGCTTAGTATACAGGGACGAAAAACTGTTTTTT. Encoded protein: CASSLVYRDEKLFF.

The V call is TRBV15, the J call TRBJ2-2; D is uncertain. The CDR3 extends over 15 amino acids. Trimming pared 0 bases from V and 6 bases from J, leaving 11 bases between. CDR1 and CDR2 from the germline V gene are LNHNV and YYDKDF (reference sequence). In DNA form, the CDR3 reads TGTGCCACCAGCAGAGACCTTCTTCGGTCCGGGGAGCTGTTTTTT. It yields the protein CATSRDLLRSGELFF.

This clone has only a few counts. The V call is TRBV7-2, the J call TRBJ2-3, with TRBD1 identical over 7 bases. CDR1 SGHTA and CDR2 FQGNSA come from the germline V gene. V was clipped by 5 bases and J by 1 base; unmatched bases: 3. This CDR3 has 14 amino acids. The CDR3 DNA reads TGTGCCAGCAGCCCCGGACAGGGCACAGATACGCAGTATTTT. Its protein product is CASSPGQGTDTQYF.

In this sample, this clone turned up once. The chain recombines TRBV5-6 with TRBJ1-1; weak D call: TRBD1 (6 bases). Trimming removed 4 bases at V and 5 bases at J, with 12 bases between. CDR1 and CDR2 from the germline V gene are SGHDT and YYEEEE. This CDR3 has 13 residues. The CDR3 protein is CASSPGVGTEAFF. The CDR3 DNA follows: TGTGCCAGCAGCCCAGGGGTGGGGACTGAAGCTTTCTTT.

This clone was picked up a small number of times. The chain is built from TRBV9 and TRBJ2-1; unclear D gene. CDR3 length: 15 residues. V shed 0 bases and J shed 7 bases, with 14 bases lying between them. From germline, CDR1 is SGDLS and CDR2 YYNGEE. The DNA for the CDR3 is TGTGCCAGCAGCGTAGGTAGCTCGGCCCCAAATGAGCAGTTCTTC. Its translation: CASSVGSSAPNEQFF.

There are a few counts of this clone. The V call is TRBV4-1, the J call TRBJ1-3; D possibly corresponds to TRBD1 (5 bases). Trimming took 4 bases from V and 4 from J, leaving 14 bases between them. In germline, CDR1 is MGHRA, CDR2 YSYEKL. This CDR3 has 15 amino acids. CDR3 protein: CASSPSGTAGNTIYF. CDR3 nucleotide sequence: TGCGCCAGCAGCCCAAGTGGGACGGCGGGAAACACCATATATTTT.

The CDR3 DNA sequence: TGTGCCAGCATCCTGAGCGGGATAAGTAATGAGCAGTTCTTC. It translates to CASILSGISNEQFF. This chain connects TRBV6-1 to TRBJ2-1, with 7 bases lining up with TRBD2. From germline, CDR1 is MNHNS and CDR2 SASEGT. V was clipped by 7 bases and J by 7 bases; unmatched bases: 10. CDR3 length: 14 residues.

The J gene is TRBJ1-2, the V gene TRBV10-3; TRBD1 matches 7 bases. The V and J ends lost 6 bases and 4 bases, in that order; junction bases with no gene match: 5. Germline CDR1 reads ENHRY; CDR2 reads SYGVKD. This CDR3 spans 13 amino acids. In nucleotides, the CDR3 is TGTGCCATCAGACCTACAGGGGCCTATGGCTACACCTTC. Amino acid sequence: CAIRPTGAYGYTF.

The V and J genes are TRBV7-6 and TRBJ1-2; possibly TRBD1 for D (5 bases). The germline V gene encodes CDR1 SGHVS and CDR2 FNYEAQ. V was shortened by 1 base and J by 8 bases, with 20 bases between the two germline ends. CDR3 length: 16 amino acids. CDR3 amino acids: CASSLEIEGQERGYTF. CDR3 sequence (DNA): TGTGCCAGCAGCTTAGAGATAGAAGGACAAGAGCGCGGCTACACCTTC.

The genes are TRBV5-4 and TRBJ2-3; no firm D call. Germline loops: CDR1 SGHNT, CDR2 YYREEE (reference sequence). The ends were cut back, 3 bases at V and 3 bases at J, with 14 bases in the middle. The CDR3 runs 15 residues. DNA of the CDR3: TGTGCCAGCAGCTCCACAGTGAACCCTACAGATACGCAGTATTTT. It specifies CASSSTVNPTDTQYF.

V gene TRBV30 combines with J gene TRBJ2-7, with 9 bases fitting TRBD1. CDR3 size: 15 residues. In germline, CDR1 is GTSNPN, CDR2 SVGIG (reference sequence). V shed 5 bases and J 3 bases; nucleotides not matched to a gene: 11. Here the CDR3 DNA reads TGTGCCTGGGCTCCGACCGGGACAGGGTACTACGAGCAGTACTTC. This codes for CAWAPTGTGYYEQYF.

The chain uses TRBV15 and TRBJ2-1, with 10 bases identical to TRBD1. CDR1 is LNHNV, CDR2 YYDKDF, per germline (reference sequence). With V trimmed by 5 bases and J by 4 bases, 8 bases remained unmatched. The CDR3 is 16 amino acids. The CDR3 loop reads CATSAQGTGVYNEQFF. The CDR3 nucleotides read TGTGCCACCAGCGCTCAAGGGACAGGGGTTTACAATGAGCAGTTCTTC.

This clone came up once. V usage is TRBV5-1 and J usage is TRBJ2-7; tentatively, D is TRBD1 (5 bases). The CDR3 consists of 13 residues. Germline CDR1 and CDR2: SGHRS and YFSETQ. V lost 4 bases, J lost 2 bases, and 10 bases lay in between. Here the CDR3 reads CASSVQGPYEQYF. CDR3 DNA sequence: TGCGCCAGCAGCGTCCAGGGTCCCTACGAGCAGTACTTC.